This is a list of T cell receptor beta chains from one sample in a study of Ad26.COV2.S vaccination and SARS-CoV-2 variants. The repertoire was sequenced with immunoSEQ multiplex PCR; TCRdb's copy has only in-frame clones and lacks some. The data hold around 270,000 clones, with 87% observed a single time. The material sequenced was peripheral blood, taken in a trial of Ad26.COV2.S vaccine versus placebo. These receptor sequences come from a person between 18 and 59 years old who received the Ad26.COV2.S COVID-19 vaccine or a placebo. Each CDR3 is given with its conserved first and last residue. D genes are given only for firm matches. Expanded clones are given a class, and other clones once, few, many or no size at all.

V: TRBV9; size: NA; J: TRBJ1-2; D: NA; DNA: TGTGCCAGCAGCCCTGGACAGCTAAATAACTATGGCTACACCTTC; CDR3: CASSPGQLNNYGYTF
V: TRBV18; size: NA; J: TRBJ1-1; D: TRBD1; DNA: TGTGCCAGCTCCCCTAGGGCAGGGGGAGACACTGAAGCTTTCTTT; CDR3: CASSPRAGGDTEAFF
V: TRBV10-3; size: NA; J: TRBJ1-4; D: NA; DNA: TGTGCCATCAGTGAGTACCCGGGAACTAATGAAAAACTGTTTTTT; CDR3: CAISEYPGTNEKLFF
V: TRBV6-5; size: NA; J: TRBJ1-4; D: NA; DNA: TGTGCCAGCGGCCGGACCCGGGAAGGAGAAAAACTGTTTTTT; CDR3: CASGRTREGEKLFF
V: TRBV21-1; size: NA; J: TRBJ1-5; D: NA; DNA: TGTGCTAGCAGCAGGAATCAGGGGGTAGGCAATCAGCCCCAGCATTTT; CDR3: CASSRNQGVGNQPQHF
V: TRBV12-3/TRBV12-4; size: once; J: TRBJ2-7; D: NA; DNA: TGTGCCAGCAGTAACAGGGACGAGTACGAGCAGTACTTC; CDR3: CASSNRDEYEQYF
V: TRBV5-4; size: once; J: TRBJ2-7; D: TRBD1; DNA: TGTGCCAGCAGCGTAACAGGGGGCAGGGACGAGCAGTACTTC; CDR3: CASSVTGGRDEQYF
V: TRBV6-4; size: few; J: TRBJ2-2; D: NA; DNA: TGTGCCAGCAGGGCACAGGCGGCCGGGGAGCTGTTTTTT; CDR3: CASRAQAAGELFF
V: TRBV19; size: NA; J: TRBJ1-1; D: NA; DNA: TGTGCCAGTGGGGATAGCGTTAACACTGAAGCTTTCTTT; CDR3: CASGDSVNTEAFF
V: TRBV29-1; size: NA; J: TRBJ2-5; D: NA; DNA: TGCAGCGTTGTAACAGGCCATGGTGGGGCCCAGTACTTC; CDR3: CSVVTGHGGAQYF
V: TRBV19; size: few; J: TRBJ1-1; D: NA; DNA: TGTGCCAGTAGTACAGGGGTTACTGAAGCTTTCTTT; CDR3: CASSTGVTEAFF
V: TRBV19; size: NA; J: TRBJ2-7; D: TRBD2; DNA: TGTGCCAGTAGTATAGATCTCCCCAGCGGGGGGACCTACGAGCAGTACTTC; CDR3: CASSIDLPSGGTYEQYF
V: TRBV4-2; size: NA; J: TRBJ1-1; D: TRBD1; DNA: TGTGCCAGCAGCCCTCGGACAGGCTTGAACACTGAAGCTTTCTTT; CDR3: CASSPRTGLNTEAFF
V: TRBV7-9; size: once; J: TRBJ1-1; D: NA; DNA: TGTGCCAGCAGCTTACTGGGACATTCGAACACTGAAGCTTTCTTT; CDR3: CASSLLGHSNTEAFF
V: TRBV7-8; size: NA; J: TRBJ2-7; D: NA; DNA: TGTGCCAGCAATCCCTTAGTGTACCCCGCCTACGAGCAGTACTTC; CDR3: CASNPLVYPAYEQYF
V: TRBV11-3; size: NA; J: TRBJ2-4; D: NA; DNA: TGTGCCAGCAGCTCCCGGACAGAAAACATTCAGTACTTC; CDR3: CASSSRTENIQYF
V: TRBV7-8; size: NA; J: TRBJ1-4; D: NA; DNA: TGTGCCAGCAGCCCGTCAGGGAGGAATGAAAAACTGTTTTTT; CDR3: CASSPSGRNEKLFF
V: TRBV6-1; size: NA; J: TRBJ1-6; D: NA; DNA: TGTGCCAGCAGTGAACGGGATTCACCCCTCCACTTT; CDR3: CASSERDSPLHF
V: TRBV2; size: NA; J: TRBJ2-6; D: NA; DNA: TGTGCCAGCAGTGAACTCTCTGGGGCCAACGTCCTGACTTTC; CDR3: CASSELSGANVLTF
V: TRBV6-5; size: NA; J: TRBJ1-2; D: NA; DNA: TGTGCCAGCAGTTACTCTACCCGCGCTGAATTTTATGGCTACACCTTC; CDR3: CASSYSTRAEFYGYTF
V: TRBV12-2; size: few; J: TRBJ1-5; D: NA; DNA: TGTGCAAGTCGCTTATCCCATAGCAATCAGCCCCAGCATTTT; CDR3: CASRLSHSNQPQHF
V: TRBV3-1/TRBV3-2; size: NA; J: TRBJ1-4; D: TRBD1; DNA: TGTGCCAGCAGCCAAGGACAGGGCCGTGAAAAACTGTTTTTT; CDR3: CASSQGQGREKLFF
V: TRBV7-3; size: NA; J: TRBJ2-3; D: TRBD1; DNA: TGTGCCAGCAGCTCTTCGGGACAGGGGGCGGTCACAGATACGCAGTATTTT; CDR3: CASSSSGQGAVTDTQYF
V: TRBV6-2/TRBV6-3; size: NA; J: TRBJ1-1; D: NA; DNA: TGTGCCAGCAGCCGACCGCGGAACACTGAAGCTTTCTTT; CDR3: CASSRPRNTEAFF
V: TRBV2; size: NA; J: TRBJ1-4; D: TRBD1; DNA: TGTGCCAGCAGTGAGGGGACAGTTGATGAAAAACTGTTTTTT; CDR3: CASSEGTVDEKLFF
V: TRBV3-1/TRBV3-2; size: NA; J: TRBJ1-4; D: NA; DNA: TGTGCCAGCAGCCAACTTTTCGCCGGAGCAACTAATGAAAAACTGTTTTTT; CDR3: CASSQLFAGATNEKLFF
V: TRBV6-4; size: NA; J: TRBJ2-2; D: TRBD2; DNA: TGTGCCAGCAGTGAAATGTCCTCTAGAGTAGCGGGAGATCGGGAGCTGTTTTTT; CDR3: CASSEMSSRVAGDRELFF
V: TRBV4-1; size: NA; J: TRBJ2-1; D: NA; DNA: TGCGCCAGCAGCCAAACCGGGCTCTCTTTGAAAAATGAGCAGTTCTTC; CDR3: CASSQTGLSLKNEQFF
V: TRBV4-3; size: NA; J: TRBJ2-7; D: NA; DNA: TGCGCCAGCAGCCAAGGGGCGGGTCCCTACGAGCAGTACTTC; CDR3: CASSQGAGPYEQYF
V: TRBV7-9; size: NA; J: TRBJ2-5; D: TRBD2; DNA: TGTGCCAGCAGCCACGCCAGGAGGGAGGGAGCGCCCCAAGAGACCCAGTACTTC; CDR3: CASSHARREGAPQETQYF
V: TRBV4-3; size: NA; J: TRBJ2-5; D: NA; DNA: TGCGCCAGCAGCCAGGGAAGCAGCGCAGGGGGGGGAGAGACCCAGTACTTC; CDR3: CASSQGSSAGGGETQYF
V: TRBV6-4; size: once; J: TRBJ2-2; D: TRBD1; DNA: TGTGCCAGCAGTCTTCAGACAGGGAGGAACACCGGGGAGCTGTTTTTT; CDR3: CASSLQTGRNTGELFF
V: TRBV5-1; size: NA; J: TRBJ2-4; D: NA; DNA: TGCGCCAGCAGCTTGTCCAACATTCAGTACTTC; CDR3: CASSLSNIQYF
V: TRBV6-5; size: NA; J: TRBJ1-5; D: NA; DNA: TGTGCCAGCAGTCTACAGTCGGGCAATCAGCCCCAGCATTTT; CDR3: CASSLQSGNQPQHF
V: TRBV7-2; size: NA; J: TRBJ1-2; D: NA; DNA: TGTGCCAGCAGCGCCAGACCCACCGACTATGGCTACACCTTC; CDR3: CASSARPTDYGYTF
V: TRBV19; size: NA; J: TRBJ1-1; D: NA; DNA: TGTGCCAGTAGTATCGCCGATTTCGCTTTCTTT; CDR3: CASSIADFAFF
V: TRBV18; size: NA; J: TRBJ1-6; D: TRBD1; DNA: TGTGCCAGCTCACCATCCCTGCAGGGGGCAAAGCGCAATTCACCCCTCCACTTT; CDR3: CASSPSLQGAKRNSPLHF
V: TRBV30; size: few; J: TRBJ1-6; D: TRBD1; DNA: TGTGCCGGTAGTGGACAGGGGATTTATAATTCACCCCTCCACTTT; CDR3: CAGSGQGIYNSPLHF
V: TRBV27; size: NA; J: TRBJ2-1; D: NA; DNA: TGTGCCAGCAGTTTAACCAGCGGGTCCTACAATGAGCAGTTCTTC; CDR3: CASSLTSGSYNEQFF
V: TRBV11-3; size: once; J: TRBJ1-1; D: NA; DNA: TGTGCCAGCAGCTTAAGGAGGACAGCCGAAGCTTTCTTT; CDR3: CASSLRRTAEAFF
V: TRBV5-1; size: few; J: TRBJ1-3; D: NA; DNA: TGCGCCAGCAGCTTGGATCAGTCCGGAAACACCATATATTTT; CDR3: CASSLDQSGNTIYF
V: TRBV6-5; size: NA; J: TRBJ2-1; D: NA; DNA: TGTGCCAGCAGTTACTCGGGACAATACAATGAGCAGTTCTTC; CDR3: CASSYSGQYNEQFF
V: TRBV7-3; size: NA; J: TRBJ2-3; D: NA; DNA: TGTGCCAGCAGCTGGATAAGGACAGATACGCAGTATTTT; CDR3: CASSWIRTDTQYF
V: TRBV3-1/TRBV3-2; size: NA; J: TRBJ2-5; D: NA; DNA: TGTGCCAGCAGACGAGCACGGGGGCTGGAGACCCAGTACTTC; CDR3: CASRRARGLETQYF
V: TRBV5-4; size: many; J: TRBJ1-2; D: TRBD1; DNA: TGTGCCAGCAGCTTGTCCGGACAGGGGTCCTATGGCTACACCTTC; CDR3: CASSLSGQGSYGYTF
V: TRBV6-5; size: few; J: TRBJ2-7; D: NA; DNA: TGTGCCAGCAGGACTAGCTCCTACGAGCAGTACTTC; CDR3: CASRTSSYEQYF
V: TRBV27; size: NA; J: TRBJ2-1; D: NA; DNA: TGTGCCAGCAGTTTCGGGCAGGGAATTCCTGAGCAGTTCTTC; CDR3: CASSFGQGIPEQFF
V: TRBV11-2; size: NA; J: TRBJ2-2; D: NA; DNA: TGTGCCAGCAGCTTAGATCGAGGGGCCGGGGAGCTGTTTTTT; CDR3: CASSLDRGAGELFF
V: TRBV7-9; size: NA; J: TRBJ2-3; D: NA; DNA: TGTGCCAGCAGCTTGCCGGGAGCCCCAGATACGCAGTATTTT; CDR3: CASSLPGAPDTQYF
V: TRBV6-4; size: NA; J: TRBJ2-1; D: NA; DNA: TGTGCCAGCGGAGCCGGGACTGGCCTTTTCAATGAGCAGTTCTTC; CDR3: CASGAGTGLFNEQFF
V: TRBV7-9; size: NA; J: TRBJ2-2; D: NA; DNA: TGTGCCAGCTCTCTGGGCCTGGAAGGCACCGGGGAGCTGTTTTTT; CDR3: CASSLGLEGTGELFF
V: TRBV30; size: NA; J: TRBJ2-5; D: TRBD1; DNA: TGTGCCTGGAGGACAGGGGTGCGAGAGACCCAGTACTTC; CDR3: CAWRTGVRETQYF
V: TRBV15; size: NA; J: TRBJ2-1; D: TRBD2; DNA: TGTGCCACCAGCAGAAAGGGACTAGCGGGGAAGAATGAGCAGTTCTTC; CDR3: CATSRKGLAGKNEQFF
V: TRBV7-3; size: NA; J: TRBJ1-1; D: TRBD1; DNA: TGTGCCAGCAGCTCAGGGGGCTTGGGCACTGAAGCTTTCTTT; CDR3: CASSSGGLGTEAFF
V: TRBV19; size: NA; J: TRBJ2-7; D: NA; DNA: TGTGCCAGTAGTATGGTTTTTGGAGGGGCCTTCGAGCAGTACTTC; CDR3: CASSMVFGGAFEQYF
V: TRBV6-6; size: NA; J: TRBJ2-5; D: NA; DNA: TGTGCCAGCAGTGCGCCGGACATCATCCAAGAGACCCAGTACTTC; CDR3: CASSAPDIIQETQYF
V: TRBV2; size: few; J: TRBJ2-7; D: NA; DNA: TGTGCCAGCAGTGTAAGGGATGGGAGCGAGCAGTACTTC; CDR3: CASSVRDGSEQYF